Shown below are 27 T cell receptor beta chains from a single sample sequenced in a study of radiotherapy plus CTLA-4 blockade in lung cancer. Sequenced by immunoSEQ multiplex PCR; TCRdb stores in-frame clones only, minus some. The sample records under 70,000 clones, 60% to 80% being singletons. This material consisted of peripheral blood, taken from a patient treated with radiotherapy plus ipilimumab. The origin of the receptors is a human donor with non-small cell lung cancer who had a complete response to radiotherapy plus ipilimumab.

The CDR3 DNA is TGCGCCAGCAGCTTGGTGGGCCCTAATAGCAATCAGCCCCAGCATTTT. Its protein is CASSLVGPNSNQPQHF. V is TRBV5-1 and J is TRBJ1-5; D ambiguous. Looked up from germline, CDR1 is SGHRS and CDR2 is YFSETQ. Deletions cut 0 bases from V and 0 bases from J, with 10 bases between. The CDR3 has 16 amino acids.

A few counts support this clone. This rearrangement joins TRBV18 to TRBJ1-2, with TRBD1 matching 8 bases. The ends lost 3 bases at V and 7 bases at J; junction bases unmatched: 1. The CDR3 is 12 amino acids. Per germline, CDR1 KGHSH and CDR2 LQKENI. CDR3 region: CASSPDRGGYTF. Here the CDR3 DNA reads TGTGCCAGCTCACCCGACAGGGGTGGCTACACCTTC. Looking up the rest from reference TRBV18 and TRBJ1-2 gives the full variable domain: NAGVMQNPRHLVRRRGQEARLRCSPMKGHSHVYWYRQLPEEGLKFMVYLQKENIIDESGMPKERFSAEFPKEGPSILRIQQVVRGDSAAYFCASSPDRGGYTFGSGTRLTVV.

The V call is TRBV7-9, the J call TRBJ1-2; 9 bases map to TRBD1. J gave up 6 bases and V 5 bases, and 7 bases lay outside the gene matches. Per the germline V gene, CDR1 is SEHNR and CDR2 is FQNEAQ (reference sequence). CDR3 length: 14 residues. The DNA of the CDR3 is TGTGCCAGCAGCCCACGGACAGGGGTGAATGGCTACACCTTC. This translates into CASSPRTGVNGYTF.

V and J are TRBV7-9 and TRBJ1-2, with a possible D match to TRBD1 (6 bases). This CDR3 region has 16 residues. Germline CDR1 SEHNR, CDR2 FQNEAQ (reference sequence). V was shortened by 0 bases and J by 5 bases, with 16 bases between the two germline ends. The CDR3 sequence is CASSLASGASGYGYTF. In nucleotides, the CDR3 is TGTGCCAGCAGCTTAGCGTCGGGGGCTTCAGGGTATGGCTACACCTTC.

The chain has TRBV6-6 and TRBJ2-7; weak D call: TRBD1 (6 bases). The CDR3 contains 13 residues. Between the trimmed V and J ends, which lost 6 bases and 6 bases, there was a span of 15 bases. Per germline, CDR1 MNHNY and CDR2 SVGAGI (reference sequence). The CDR3 nucleotides are TGTGCCAGCAGGCAAGGGGACATTGTCGAGCAGTACGTC. It codes for CASRQGDIVEQYV.

The V gene is TRBV11-3, the J gene TRBJ2-1, with 11 positions matching TRBD2. The J segment lost 7 bases and the V segment lost 3 bases, leaving 8 bases of the junction unmatched. CDR1 SGHNT and CDR2 YENEEA come from the germline V gene. The CDR3 is made up of 16 amino acids. CDR3 sequence: CASSFLGTSGLNEQFF. CDR3 DNA: TGTGCCAGCAGCTTTCTCGGGACTAGCGGCTTAAATGAGCAGTTCTTC. The whole variable domain, filled in from reference TRBV11-3 and TRBJ2-1, reads EAGVVQSPRYKIIEKKQPVAFWCNPISGHNTLYWYLQNLGQGPELLIRYENEEAVDDSQLPKDRFSAERLKGVDSTLKIQPAELGDSAVYLCASSFLGTSGLNEQFFGPGTRLTVL.

In its sample, this clone was seen once. This rearrangement joins TRBV5-4 to TRBJ2-1, with 7 bases matching TRBD2. Looked up from germline, CDR1 is SGHNT and CDR2 is YYREEE (reference sequence). Unmatched junction bases numbered 6, after V lost 1 base and J lost 5 bases. This CDR3 region has 15 residues. This CDR3 reads CASSLLGGINNEQFF. CDR3 DNA sequence: TGTGCCAGCAGCTTGTTGGGAGGGATTAACAATGAGCAGTTCTTC.

The rearrangement joins TRBV29-1 to TRBJ2-5; TRBD1 aligns across 8 bases. Germline assignment: CDR1 SQVTM and CDR2 ANQGSEA. CDR3 length: 13 residues. Trimming at V came to 7 bases and at J to 4 bases, leaving 8 bases not matched to a gene. The CDR3 loop reads CSGTGTGGETQYF. Here the CDR3 DNA reads TGCAGCGGCACCGGGACAGGAGGAGAGACCCAGTACTTC.

This sequence joins TRBV21-1 and TRBJ1-1; TRBD1 is the table's D call and was not checked against the DNA. TRBV21-1 has pseudogene status. The CDR3 length is 11 residues. The DNA of the CDR3 is TGTGCCAGCAGCACCGCTCAGGGGGCTTTCTTT. Protein product: CASSTAQGAFF.

The chain employs TRBV6-6 and TRBJ2-1; 11 bases fit TRBD2. This CDR3 region has 15 residues. Germline assignment: CDR1 MNHNY and CDR2 SVGAGI (reference sequence). V gave up 5 bases and J gave up 6 bases; unmatched junction bases: 6. CDR3: CASSPGLAGGNEQFF. The CDR3 nucleotides are TGTGCCAGCAGTCCGGGGCTAGCGGGAGGCAATGAGCAGTTCTTC.

The rearrangement links TRBV12-5 to TRBJ2-5; TRBD1 matches 7 bases. The V gene's germline CDR1 is LGHNT and CDR2 FRNRAP. The CDR3 has 16 amino acids. The V segment lost 6 bases and the J segment 1 base; nucleotides outside the gene matches: 11. The CDR3 sequence is CASGSFRDRAQETQYF. The CDR3 DNA reads TGTGCTAGTGGCTCCTTTCGAGACAGGGCCCAAGAGACCCAGTACTTC. The entire variable domain, with the rest obtained from reference TRBV12-5 and TRBJ2-5, is as follows: DARVTQTPRHKVTEMGQEVTMRCQPILGHNTVFWYRQTMMQGLELLAYFRNRAPLDDSGMPKDRFSAEMPDATLATLKIQPSEPRDSAVYFCASGSFRDRAQETQYFGPGTRLLVL.

The rearrangement joins TRBV5-4 to TRBJ1-2; 7 positions match TRBD1. Germline CDR1 and CDR2: SGHNT and YYREEE (reference sequence). V lost 5 bases, J lost 5 bases, and 15 bases stayed unmatched. CDR3 length: 16 residues. Here the CDR3 DNA reads TGTGCCAGCAGTCGAGGACAGGACCAACGAGGTTATGGCTACACCTTC. This codes for CASSRGQDQRGYGYTF.

In this sample, this clone turned up a few times. The V and J genes are TRBV5-6 and TRBJ1-4; D might be TRBD1 (5 bases). CDR1 is SGHDT and CDR2 is YYEEEE in the germline V gene. This CDR3 is built from 14 residues. V lost 0 bases, J lost 8 bases, and 11 bases lay in between. CDR3 residues: CASSLAGRREKLFF. DNA of the CDR3: TGTGCCAGCAGCTTGGCAGGGAGGAGGGAAAAACTGTTTTTT.

The genes are TRBV4-1 and TRBJ2-1, with 10 positions matching TRBD2. CDR3 length: 15 residues. V lost 4 bases, J lost 9 bases, and 9 bases stayed unmatched. Germline-derived CDR1 and CDR2 are MGHRA and YSYEKL. DNA for the CDR3: TGCGCCAGCAGCCCGTCCGGGACTAGCGTCAGTGAGCAGTTCTTC. Translation gives CASSPSGTSVSEQFF.

The rearrangement links TRBV27 to TRBJ1-2; D is perhaps TRBD1 (5 bases). CDR1 MNHEY and CDR2 SMNVEV come from the germline V gene (reference sequence). V lost 5 bases, J lost 4 bases, and 11 bases lay in between. The CDR3 is made up of 13 amino acids. As DNA, the CDR3 is TGTGCCAGCAGTCCACAGGAACTCTATGGCTACACCTTC. Amino acids: CASSPQELYGYTF.

The chain combines TRBV10-1 with TRBJ2-1, with TRBD1 matching 9 bases. V lost 3 bases, J lost 14 bases, and 11 bases stayed unmatched. CDR1 is WNHNN and CDR2 is SYGVQD in the germline V gene (reference sequence). CDR3 length equals 14 residues. The CDR3 region is CASSEGTGKRKKFF. The CDR3 coding sequence is TGCGCCAGCAGTGAAGGGACAGGGAAGCGGAAAAAGTTCTTC.

This clone has more than one count but fewer than ten. The chain links TRBV19 to TRBJ1-3; TRBD1 matches 9 bases. Germline loops: CDR1 LNHDA, CDR2 SQIVND (reference sequence). V shed 2 bases and J 8 bases; nucleotides not matched to a gene: 7. The CDR3 length is 15 residues. In DNA form, the CDR3 reads TGTGCCAGTAGTATAATGGGACAGGGAAGAGACACCATATATTTT. This translates into CASSIMGQGRDTIYF. Full variable domain (rest looked up from reference TRBV19 and TRBJ1-3): DGGITQSPKYLFRKEGQNVTLSCEQNLNHDAMYWYRQDPGQGLRLIYYSQIVNDFQKGDIAEGYSVSREKKESFPLTVTSAQKNPTAFYLCASSIMGQGRDTIYFGEGSWLTVV.

This clone has only one observation. The J gene is TRBJ1-2, the V gene TRBV19; 10 positions agree with TRBD1. With V trimmed by 7 bases and J by 2 bases, 7 bases remained unmatched. The CDR3 is made up of 15 amino acids. Germline values: CDR1 LNHDA, CDR2 SQIVND (reference sequence). CDR3 region: CASTLETGGNYGYTF. The CDR3 DNA follows: TGTGCCAGTACCCTAGAGACAGGGGGCAACTATGGCTACACCTTC. Full variable domain (remainder filled in from reference TRBV19 and TRBJ1-2): DGGITQSPKYLFRKEGQNVTLSCEQNLNHDAMYWYRQDPGQGLRLIYYSQIVNDFQKGDIAEGYSVSREKKESFPLTVTSAQKNPTAFYLCASTLETGGNYGYTFGSGTRLTVV.

This clone was seen a single time. The rearrangement uses TRBV7-8 and TRBJ2-1, with D possibly being TRBD2 (5 bases). This CDR3 has 12 amino acids. Germline CDR1 is SGHVS and CDR2 is FQNEAQ. The V gene lost 5 bases and the J gene lost 11 bases, with 13 bases spanning the gap. CDR3 in amino acids: CASSPSGSQQFF. The CDR3 region has the DNA TGTGCCAGCAGCCCCTCGGGGAGTCAGCAGTTCTTC.

This clone was recorded a few times. The chain carries TRBV9 and TRBJ1-4; TRBD1 might be the D (6 bases). CDR1 is SGDLS and CDR2 is YYNGEE in the germline V gene. The CDR3 has 16 residues. Trimming removed 4 bases at V and 8 bases at J, with 21 bases between. CDR3 residues: CASSPHIGGVGEKLFF. Written as DNA, the CDR3 is TGTGCCAGCAGCCCACACATAGGGGGGGTCGGGGAAAAACTGTTTTTT.

V is TRBV5-1 and J is TRBJ1-5; TRBD1 aligns across 8 bases. V dropped 4 bases and J dropped 4; count of bases not matched to a gene: 7. In germline, CDR1 is SGHRS, CDR2 YFSETQ. The CDR3 consists of 15 residues. The CDR3 reads CASSPGQGGNQPQHF. As DNA, the CDR3 is TGCGCCAGCAGCCCCGGACAGGGCGGGAATCAGCCCCAGCATTTT.

This rearrangement joins TRBV7-9 to TRBJ1-2, with 7 bases identical to TRBD1. Germline values: CDR1 SEHNR, CDR2 FQNEAQ (reference sequence). The CDR3 sequence is 14 residues long. The V and J ends lost 2 bases and 10 bases, in that order; junction bases with no gene match: 10. Here the CDR3 reads CASSLTTDRWAYTF. In nucleotides, the CDR3 is TGTGCCAGCAGCTTAACAACGGACAGGTGGGCCTACACCTTC.

The table lists this clone with a few counts. The chain uses TRBV10-2 and TRBJ1-3; 7 bases line up with TRBD1. The V gene end was trimmed by 6 bases and the J gene end by 7 bases; junction bases not matched to a gene: 6. This CDR3 spans 13 amino acids. CDR1 is WSHSY and CDR2 is SAAADI in the germline V gene. The CDR3 spells CASSQDRLNTIYF. CDR3 bases: TGCGCCAGCAGCCAGGACAGGCTCAACACCATATATTTT.

This clone was found a few times. The genes are TRBV7-6 and TRBJ2-2; 14 bases line up with TRBD2. The CDR3 is made up of 18 amino acids. Germline V lookup: CDR1 SGHVS, CDR2 FNYEAQ. V dropped 6 bases and J dropped 1; count of bases not matched to a gene: 7. The CDR3 DNA sequence: TGTGCCAGCAGATTTACCGGGACTAGCGGGAGGAACACCGGGGAGCTGTTTTTT. This sequence encodes CASRFTGTSGRNTGELFF.

This clone occurred a few times. V is TRBV19 and J is TRBJ2-7; D gene ambiguous. Germline lookup yields CDR1 LNHDA and CDR2 SQIVND (reference sequence). With 6 bases removed from V and 9 bases from J, the gap between germline ends came to 15 bases. The CDR3 totals 12 residues. Here the CDR3 reads CASSPLPFGQYV. As DNA, the CDR3 is TGTGCCAGTAGCCCATTGCCGTTTGGGCAGTACGTC.

The count of this clone is one. The rearrangement joins TRBV9 to TRBJ1-1; D ambiguous. The V gene lost 1 base and the J gene lost 5 bases, with 15 bases spanning the gap. The CDR3 consists of 15 residues. The germline CDR1 and CDR2 sequences are SGDLS and YYNGEE. The CDR3 loop is CASSVQDQGRTEAFF. The DNA for the CDR3 is TGTGCCAGCAGCGTACAGGACCAAGGACGGACTGAAGCTTTCTTT.

The chain couples TRBV5-1 to TRBJ1-3, with 9 bases lining up with TRBD1. CDR3 length: 17 amino acids. Germline CDR1 reads SGHRS; CDR2 reads YFSETQ. The V and J ends lost 4 bases and 5 bases, in that order; junction bases with no gene match: 13. This CDR3 reads CASSPGQGSSVRNTIYF. In DNA form, the CDR3 reads TGCGCCAGCAGCCCGGGACAGGGCAGCTCCGTTAGAAACACCATATATTTT. The full variable domain, with the rest looked up from reference TRBV5-1 and TRBJ1-3, is KAGVTQTPRYLIKTRGQQVTLSCSPISGHRSVSWYQQTPGQGLQFLFEYFSETQRNKGNFPGRFSGRQFSNSRSEMNVSTLELGDSALYLCASSPGQGSSVRNTIYFGEGSWLTVV.